What follows are 30 T cell receptor beta chains derived from one specimen sequenced in a study of shared clonotypes between healthy human individuals. Profiling relied on immunoSEQ multiplex PCR, and the TCRdb table lists in-frame clones only, not all of them. The sample comprises 2.5 million or so clones, roughly nine tenths of which are singletons, and around 0.15% rests with the top ten. The sequenced material came from naive CD4+ T cells sorted from blood. Subset defined: CD45RA+ positively selected. The source is a man younger than 30 in good health.

The chain carries TRBV5-1 and TRBJ1-6; 8 nucleotides line up with TRBD1. CDR1 is SGHRS, CDR2 YFSETQ, per germline. CDR3 length equals 15 residues. Losses at the gene ends were 4 bases for V and 10 bases for J; bases not matched to a gene: 10. The CDR3 sequence is CASSLTGGTESPLHF. Written as DNA, the CDR3 is TGCGCCAGCAGCCTCACAGGGGGAACTGAATCACCCCTCCACTTT. The variable domain in full, with the rest retrieved from reference TRBV5-1 and TRBJ1-6, is KAGVTQTPRYLIKTRGQQVTLSCSPISGHRSVSWYQQTPGQGLQFLFEYFSETQRNKGNFPGRFSGRQFSNSRSEMNVSTLELGDSALYLCASSLTGGTESPLHFGNGTRLTVT.

V gene TRBV19 combines with J gene TRBJ1-2; tentatively, D is TRBD1 (5 bases). CDR1 and CDR2 from the germline V gene are LNHDA and SQIVND (reference sequence). The CDR3 has 14 residues. V was clipped by 3 bases and J by 4 bases, with 12 bases between them. The CDR3 protein is CASSMGVPLYGYTF. CDR3 DNA: TGTGCCAGTAGTATGGGGGTTCCTCTCTATGGCTACACCTTC.

The rearrangement uses TRBV18 and TRBJ2-5; no firm D call. This CDR3 comprises 13 residues. Trimming cost V 3 bases and J 3 bases, with 8 bases left between them. Germline V lookup: CDR1 KGHSH, CDR2 LQKENI. The CDR3: CASSPIREETQYF. DNA of the CDR3: TGTGCCAGCTCACCGATAAGGGAAGAGACCCAGTACTTC.

The chain has TRBV2 and TRBJ1-3; 7 nucleotides agree with TRBD1. CDR1 and CDR2 (germline): SNHLY, FYNNEI. V lost 1 base to trimming and J lost 0 bases; unmatched junction nucleotides: 9. The CDR3 runs to 18 residues. The CDR3 is CASSEGLIGTVSGNTIYF. Written as DNA, the CDR3 is TGTGCCAGCAGTGAAGGGCTCATTGGGACAGTCTCTGGAAACACCATATATTTT. Filled out from reference TRBV2 and TRBJ1-3, the complete variable domain reads EPEVTQTPSHQVTQMGQEVILRCVPISNHLYFYWYRQILGQKVEFLVSFYNNEISEKSEIFDDQFSVERPDGSNFTLKIRSTKLEDSAMYFCASSEGLIGTVSGNTIYFGEGSWLTVV.

The chain links TRBV15 to TRBJ1-1; tentative D call: TRBD1 (6 bases). The germline V gene has CDR1 LNHNV and CDR2 YYDKDF (reference sequence). The length of the CDR3 is 15 residues. V shed 0 bases and J shed 6 bases, with 14 bases lying between them. The CDR3: CATSRDFWGAPEAFF. In DNA form, the CDR3 reads TGTGCCACCAGCAGAGACTTTTGGGGGGCCCCTGAAGCTTTCTTT.

The gene calls are TRBV19 and TRBJ2-2; D gene uncertain. CDR1 LNHDA and CDR2 SQIVND come from the germline V gene (reference sequence). Trimming left V 3 bases short and J 1 base short, with 9 bases between. The CDR3 spans 15 residues. Written as DNA, the CDR3 is TGTGCCAGTAGTATGGGGATTTGGAACACCGGGGAGCTGTTTTTT. It specifies CASSMGIWNTGELFF.

The chain employs TRBV7-2 and TRBJ2-7, with a possible D match to TRBD2 (6 bases). The germline CDR1 and CDR2 sequences are SGHTA and FQGNSA. The length of the CDR3 is 14 residues. With 6 bases removed from V and 4 bases from J, the gap between germline ends came to 16 bases. This CDR3 reads CASRSEPGAYEQYF. In DNA form, the CDR3 reads TGTGCCAGCAGGTCGGAGCCGGGAGCGTACGAGCAGTACTTC.

CDR3 sequence: CASSRGQGESYNEQFF. The CDR3 DNA reads TGTGCCAGCAGTCGGGGACAGGGGGAGTCCTACAATGAGCAGTTCTTC. The chain is built from TRBV6-6 and TRBJ2-1; 11 positions match TRBD1. CDR1 MNHNY and CDR2 SVGAGI come from the germline V gene (reference sequence). J gave up 1 base and V 5 bases, and 4 bases lay outside the gene matches. This CDR3 is 16 amino acids long.

The J gene is TRBJ2-3, the V gene TRBV7-9, with 12 bases matching TRBD2. With 5 bases clipped from V and 1 base from J, the junction kept 7 bases outside the gene matches. Germline V gives CDR1 SEHNR, CDR2 FQNEAQ (reference sequence). The CDR3 has 17 amino acids. This chain's CDR3 is CASSLGASGRGTDTQYF. In DNA form, the CDR3 reads TGTGCCAGCAGCCTCGGGGCTAGCGGGAGGGGCACAGATACGCAGTATTTT. Variable domain in full (rest from reference TRBV7-9 and TRBJ2-3): DTGVSQNPRHKITKRGQNVTFRCDPISEHNRLYWYRQTLGQGPEFLTYFQNEAQLEKSRLLSDRFSAERPKGSFSTLEIQRTEQGDSAMYLCASSLGASGRGTDTQYFGPGTRLTVL.

The V call is TRBV20-1, the J call TRBJ1-2; a possible D gene is TRBD1 (5 bases). Germline V gene lookup returns CDR1 DFQATT and CDR2 SNEGSKA (reference sequence). V was trimmed by 3 bases and J by 4 bases, leaving 6 bases between them. The CDR3 has 11 amino acids. The CDR3 sequence: CSARGTYGYTF. The CDR3 DNA is TGCAGTGCTAGGGGGACCTATGGCTACACCTTC.

This rearrangement joins TRBV7-3 to TRBJ1-2; TRBD1 agrees at 7 bases. CDR3 length: 14 residues. Germline assignment: CDR1 SGHTA and CDR2 FQGTGA. Losses at the gene ends were 5 bases for V and 4 bases for J; bases not matched to a gene: 7. CDR3 in DNA: TGTGCCAGCAGCACTGGACAGGAGGTCTATGGCTACACCTTC. It is translated as CASSTGQEVYGYTF.

This rearrangement joins TRBV21-1 to TRBJ2-7; whether TRBD2, the table's D call, matches the DNA was not checked. TRBV21-1 is listed as a pseudogene. This CDR3 has 9 residues. CDR3 sequence (DNA): TGTGCCAGTCCTCTCGAGCAGTACTTC. Translating gives CASPLEQYF.

The chain uses TRBV5-4 and TRBJ2-7, with TRBD2 matching over 14 bases. This CDR3 is built from 17 residues. In germline, CDR1 is SGHNT, CDR2 YYREEE (reference sequence). The ends lost 3 bases at V and 0 bases at J; junction bases unmatched: 5. The CDR3: CASSSIGTSGSSYEQYF. The CDR3 coding sequence is TGTGCCAGCAGCTCCATAGGGACTAGCGGGAGCTCCTACGAGCAGTACTTC.

This chain joins TRBV7-9 and TRBJ2-5; possible D gene TRBD2, 6 bases. Germline V lookup: CDR1 SEHNR, CDR2 FQNEAQ (reference sequence). The V and J ends lost 1 base and 5 bases respectively, with 8 bases between them. CDR3 length: 13 residues. For the CDR3, the DNA is TGTGCCAGCAGCTTAGAGCGGGCTGAGACCCAGTACTTC. As protein: CASSLERAETQYF.

CDR3 in DNA: TGTGCCAGCAGTGGGGGACAGGCGCTCGCCATATATTTT. It yields the protein CASSGGQALAIYF. The J gene is TRBJ1-3, the V gene TRBV6-1; 8 bases line up with TRBD1. The germline V gene encodes CDR1 MNHNS and CDR2 SASEGT. J lost 11 bases, V lost 4 bases, and 7 bases had no gene match. This CDR3 comprises 13 residues.

This clone was picked up one time. CDR3 protein: CASSAGTGFRAGELFF. The CDR3 DNA reads as TGTGCCAGCAGTGCCGGGACAGGGTTCCGGGCCGGGGAGCTGTTTTTT. The V gene is TRBV6-4, the J gene TRBJ2-2; TRBD1 matches 9 bases. J gave up 6 bases and V 4 bases, and 9 bases lay outside the gene matches. Germline V gene lookup returns CDR1 MRHNA and CDR2 SNTAGT. The CDR3 consists of 16 residues.

This clone showed up just once. This sequence joins TRBV2 and TRBJ1-1, with D unresolved. Per germline, CDR1 SNHLY and CDR2 FYNNEI. Between the trimmed V and J ends, which lost 6 bases and 5 bases, there was a span of 10 bases. This CDR3 spans 12 amino acids. For the CDR3, the DNA is TGTGCCAGCAGGGGGAGGAGTACTGAAGCTTTCTTT. Translating gives CASRGRSTEAFF.

The sample holds one count of this clone. The sample holds other DNA sequences that translate to the same CDR3. The CDR3 spells CAWGRGNYGYTF. The CDR3 region has the DNA TGTGCCTGGGGTCGCGGGAACTATGGCTACACCTTC. The chain is built from TRBV30 and TRBJ1-2; no reliable D call. Germline CDR1 and CDR2: GTSNPN and SVGIG (reference sequence). CDR3 length: 12 residues. The V and J ends lost 5 bases and 2 bases respectively, with 9 bases between them.

The chain has TRBV7-9 and TRBJ2-3, with a tentative D call TRBD1 (6 bases). Trimming took 1 base from V and 0 from J, leaving 14 bases between them. CDR3 length equals 17 residues. Germline V CDR1 and CDR2: SEHNR, FQNEAQ (reference sequence). CDR3 protein: CASSLGAGVGSTDTQYF. The DNA of the CDR3 is TGTGCCAGCAGCTTAGGAGCAGGGGTAGGGAGCACAGATACGCAGTATTTT.

The chain recombines TRBV7-9 with TRBJ1-3, with D perhaps matching TRBD1 (5 bases). This CDR3 has 15 amino acids. V gave up 5 bases and J gave up 0 bases, with 11 bases separating them. Germline V gives CDR1 SEHNR, CDR2 FQNEAQ (reference sequence). The CDR3 is CASSKDSVSGNTIYF. The CDR3 bases are TGTGCCAGCAGCAAAGACAGCGTCTCTGGAAACACCATATATTTT.

The gene calls are TRBV10-3 and TRBJ2-5; 9 positions match TRBD2. The germline gives CDR1 ENHRY, CDR2 SYGVKD. The CDR3 has 16 residues. V was pared by 4 bases and J by 1 base, with 7 bases of the junction left unmatched. CDR3 sequence reads: CAISGRAGGLQETQYF. The CDR3 nucleotides read TGTGCCATCAGTGGGAGGGCGGGAGGGCTCCAAGAGACCCAGTACTTC.

V usage is TRBV30 and J usage is TRBJ1-4, with a weak D call TRBD1 (6 bases). The germline V and J ends were trimmed by 7 bases and 5 bases, with 17 bases remaining between them. CDR3 length: 14 amino acids. Germline V lookup: CDR1 GTSNPN, CDR2 SVGIG (reference sequence). The CDR3 DNA reads as TGTGCCTATGAACGGGGGGCGAGGAATGAAAAACTGTTTTTT. It translates to CAYERGARNEKLFF. Full variable domain (outside the CDR3, taken from reference TRBV30 and TRBJ1-4): SQTIHQWPATLVQPVGSPLSLECTVEGTSNPNLYWYRQAAGRGLQLLFYSVGIGQISSEVPQNLSASRPQDRQFILSSKKLLLSDSGFYLCAYERGARNEKLFFGSGTQLSVL.

Note on this clone: This same CDR3 is encoded by further DNA sequences in the sample. DNA of the CDR3: TGCGCCAGCAGCCAAGAAGCCGGGGGCAATCAGCCCCAGCATTTT. It encodes CASSQEAGGNQPQHF. J is TRBJ1-5 and V is TRBV4-1, with D unresolved. V was clipped by 0 bases and J by 2 bases, with 8 bases between them. The CDR3 covers 15 residues. Germline loops: CDR1 MGHRA, CDR2 YSYEKL.

The chain links TRBV19 to TRBJ1-2; D is unclear. The CDR3 consists of 14 residues. Germline V gene data show CDR1 as LNHDA and CDR2 as SQIVND (reference sequence). V dropped 2 bases and J dropped 2 bases, with 9 bases sitting between them. The CDR3 DNA is TGTGCCAGTAGTATATCATCAGGAAACTATGGCTACACCTTC. Translation gives CASSISSGNYGYTF.

This sequence joins TRBV7-9 and TRBJ1-1, with D hard to call. V dropped 4 bases and J dropped 11 bases, with 11 bases sitting between them. Germline V CDR1 and CDR2: SEHNR, FQNEAQ (reference sequence). The length of the CDR3 is 11 residues. As DNA, the CDR3 is TGTGCCAGCAGCTCCCGCCTAGAGGCTTTCTTT. Its translation is CASSSRLEAFF. The whole variable domain, filled in from reference TRBV7-9 and TRBJ1-1, reads DTGVSQNPRHKITKRGQNVTFRCDPISEHNRLYWYRQTLGQGPEFLTYFQNEAQLEKSRLLSDRFSAERPKGSFSTLEIQRTEQGDSAMYLCASSSRLEAFFGQGTRLTVV.

The chain has TRBV10-1 and TRBJ1-3; 8 nucleotides align to TRBD1. The CDR3 runs 13 residues. Germline V CDR1 and CDR2: WNHNN, SYGVQD (reference sequence). V dropped 8 bases and J dropped 1; count of bases not matched to a gene: 1. The CDR3 spells CASQGASGNTIYF. DNA for the CDR3: TGCGCCAGCCAGGGGGCATCTGGAAACACCATATATTTT.

The chain uses TRBV5-4 and TRBJ2-3; 7 bases match TRBD2. Looked up from germline, CDR1 is SGHNT and CDR2 is YYREEE (reference sequence). Trimming took 2 bases from V and 2 from J; bases not matched to a gene: 5. The CDR3 is 15 amino acids. CDR3 in amino acids: CASSFREGTTDTQYF. The DNA of the CDR3 is TGTGCCAGCAGCTTTAGGGAGGGGACCACAGATACGCAGTATTTT.

CDR3: CASSPDMNTGELFF. DNA for the CDR3: TGTGCCAGCAGTCCAGATATGAACACCGGGGAGCTGTTTTTT. The chain has TRBV7-2 and TRBJ2-2; unclear D gene. Deletions cut 6 bases from V and 1 base from J, with 9 bases between. CDR3 length: 14 residues. Germline V lookup: CDR1 SGHTA, CDR2 FQGNSA. Combining the CDR3 with reference TRBV7-2 and TRBJ2-2 gives the whole variable domain GAGVSQSPSNKVTEKGKDVELRCDPISGHTALYWYRQSLGQGLEFLIYFQGNSAPDKSGLPSDRFSAERTGGSVSTLTIQRTQQEDSAVYLCASSPDMNTGELFFGEGSRLTVL.

The chain joins TRBV10-1 to TRBJ2-6; the D is unclear. Trimming left V 8 bases short and J 0 bases short, with 5 bases between. CDR1 WNHNN and CDR2 SYGVQD come from the germline V gene (reference sequence). This CDR3 comprises 13 residues. CDR3 in DNA: TGCGCCAGCCAGGACTCTGGGGCCAACGTCCTGACTTTC. This codes for CASQDSGANVLTF.

The chain has TRBV5-1 and TRBJ2-5, with 9 bases that match TRBD2. The CDR3 is made up of 14 amino acids. J gave up 5 bases and V 6 bases, and 8 bases lay outside the gene matches. Germline-derived CDR1 and CDR2 are SGHRS and YFSETQ. The CDR3 is CASNPREGRETQYF. DNA of the CDR3: TGCGCCAGCAACCCGCGGGAGGGGAGGGAGACCCAGTACTTC.